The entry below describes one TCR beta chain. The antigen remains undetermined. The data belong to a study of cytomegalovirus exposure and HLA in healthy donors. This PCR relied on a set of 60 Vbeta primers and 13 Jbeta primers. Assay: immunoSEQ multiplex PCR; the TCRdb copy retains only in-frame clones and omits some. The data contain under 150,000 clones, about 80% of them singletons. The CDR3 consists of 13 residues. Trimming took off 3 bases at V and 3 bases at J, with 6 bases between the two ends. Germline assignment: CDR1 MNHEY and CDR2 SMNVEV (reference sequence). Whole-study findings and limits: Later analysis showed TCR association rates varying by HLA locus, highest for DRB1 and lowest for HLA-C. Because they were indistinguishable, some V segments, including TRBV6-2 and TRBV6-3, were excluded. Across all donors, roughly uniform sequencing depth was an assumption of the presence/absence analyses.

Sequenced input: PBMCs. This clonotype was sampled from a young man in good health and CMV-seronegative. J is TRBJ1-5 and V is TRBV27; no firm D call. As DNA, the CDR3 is TGTGCCAGCAGTTTGGGAGCCAATCAGCCCCAGCATTTT. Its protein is CASSLGANQPQHF.